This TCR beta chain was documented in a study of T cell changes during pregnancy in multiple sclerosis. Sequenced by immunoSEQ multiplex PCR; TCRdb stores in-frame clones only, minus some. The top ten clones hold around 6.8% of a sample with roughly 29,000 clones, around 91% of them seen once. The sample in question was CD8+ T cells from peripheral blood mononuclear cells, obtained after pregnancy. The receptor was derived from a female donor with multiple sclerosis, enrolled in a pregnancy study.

In nucleotides, the CDR3 is TGTGCCAGCAGCTTAACTACCTACGAGCAGTACTTC. Translated: CASSLTTYEQYF. The chain combines TRBV7-9 with TRBJ2-7; D is uncertain. The germline V gene has CDR1 SEHNR and CDR2 FQNEAQ (reference sequence). Deletions cut 2 bases from V and 2 bases from J, with 4 bases between. The CDR3 sequence is 12 residues long.